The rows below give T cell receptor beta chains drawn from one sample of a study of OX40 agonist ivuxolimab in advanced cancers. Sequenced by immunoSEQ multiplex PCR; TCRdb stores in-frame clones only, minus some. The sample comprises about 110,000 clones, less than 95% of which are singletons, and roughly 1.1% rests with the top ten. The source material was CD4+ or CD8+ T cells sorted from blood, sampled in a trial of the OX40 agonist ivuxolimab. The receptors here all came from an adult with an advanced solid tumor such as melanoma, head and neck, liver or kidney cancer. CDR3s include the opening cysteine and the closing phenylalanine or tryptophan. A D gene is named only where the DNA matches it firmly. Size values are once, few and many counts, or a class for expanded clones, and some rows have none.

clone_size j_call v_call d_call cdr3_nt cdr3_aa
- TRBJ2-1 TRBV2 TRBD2 TGTGCCAGCAGACCCCCGGGACTAGCGGGAGAGGGAAGTCAGTTCTTC CASRPPGLAGEGSQFF
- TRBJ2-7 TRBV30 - TGTGCCTGGGAGACCGGGACGGGCTCCTACGAGCAGTACTTC CAWETGTGSYEQYF
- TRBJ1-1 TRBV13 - TGTGCCAGCAGCTTATCGAAGGCTGAAGCTTTCTTT CASSLSKAEAFF
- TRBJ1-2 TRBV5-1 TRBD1 TGCGCCAGCAGCTTGGCTCCAGGGGGACATGGCTACACCTTC CASSLAPGGHGYTF
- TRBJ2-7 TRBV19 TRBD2 TGTGCCAGTAGTTGGTCTATTAGCGGGACCTCCTACGAGCAGTACTTC CASSWSISGTSYEQYF
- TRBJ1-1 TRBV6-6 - TGTGCCAGCAGGACCGGGCTGAACACTGAAGCTTTCTTT CASRTGLNTEAFF
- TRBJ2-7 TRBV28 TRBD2 TGTGCCAGCAGCCTAGGGACTAGCGGGAGTCGCGAGCAGTACTTC CASSLGTSGSREQYF
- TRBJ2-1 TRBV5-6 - TGTGCCAGCAGCTTGTCGCGGTACAATGAGCAGTTCTTC CASSLSRYNEQFF
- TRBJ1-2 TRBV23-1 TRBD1 TGCGCCAGCAGTCAACCGCGGGACAGGGGGTATGGCTACACCTTC CASSQPRDRGYGYTF
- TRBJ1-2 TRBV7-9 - TGTGCCAGCAGCTTAGAAGACGGGAACTATGGCTACACCTTC CASSLEDGNYGYTF
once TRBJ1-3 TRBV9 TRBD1 TGTGCCAGCAGCGACTTACAGGGGAAGGGAAACACCATATATTTT CASSDLQGKGNTIYF
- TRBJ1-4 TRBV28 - TGTGCCAGCCGGGGGGAGAAAAAACTGTTTTTT CASRGEKKLFF
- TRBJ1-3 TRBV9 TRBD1 TGTGCCAGCAGCGCAGGGACAGCAAACCGAAACACCATATATTTT CASSAGTANRNTIYF
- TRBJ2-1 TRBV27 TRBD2 TGTGCCAGCAGTATGGTGACTAGCGGGGACAATGAGCAGTTCTTC CASSMVTSGDNEQFF
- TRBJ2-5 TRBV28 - TGTGCCAGCAGTAGAGGCTCCGGGACGGCACAAGAGACCCAGTACTTC CASSRGSGTAQETQYF
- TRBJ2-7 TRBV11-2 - TGTGCCAGCAGCCCCCCCGGAATGGGCTCCTACGAGCAGTACTTC CASSPPGMGSYEQYF
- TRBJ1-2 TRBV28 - TGTGCCAGCAGTCGGTTGTATGGCTACACCTTC CASSRLYGYTF
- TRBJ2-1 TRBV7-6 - TGTGCCAGCAGCTCCTTCCTCGGGCGTGAGCAGTTCTTC CASSSFLGREQFF
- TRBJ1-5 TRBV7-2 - TGTGCCAGCAGCAAGGGGGGCTATAGCAATCAGCCCCAGCATTTT CASSKGGYSNQPQHF
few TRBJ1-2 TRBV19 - TGTGCCAGTACTACCCTCCAGGTGGACTATGGCTACACCTTC CASTTLQVDYGYTF
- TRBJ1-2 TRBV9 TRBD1 TGTGCCAGCAGCCACCTGGGACAGGGGCAGAGTGGCTACACCTTC CASSHLGQGQSGYTF
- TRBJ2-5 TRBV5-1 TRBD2 TGCGCCAGCAGCTTCGGACTAGCGGAAGTCTATACCCAGTACTTC CASSFGLAEVYTQYF
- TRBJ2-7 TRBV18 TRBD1 TGTGCCAGCTCACCACGGACAGGGGACTACGAGCAGTACTTC CASSPRTGDYEQYF
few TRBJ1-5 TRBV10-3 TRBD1 TGTGCCATCAGCGACAGGGAACAGCCCCAGCATTTT CAISDREQPQHF
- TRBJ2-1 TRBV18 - TGTGCCAGCTCACCGGATAGAGGGCGGAATGAGCAGTTCTTC CASSPDRGRNEQFF
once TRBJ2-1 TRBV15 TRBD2 TGTGCCACCAGCAGGGCGGCTAGCGGGAGTGTCTCCTACAATGAGCAGTTCTTC CATSRAASGSVSYNEQFF
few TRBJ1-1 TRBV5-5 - TGTGCCAGCAGCTTACAGCTCGGGGGCACTGAAGCTTTCTTT CASSLQLGGTEAFF
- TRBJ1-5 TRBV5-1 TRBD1 TGCGCCAGCAGCTTGGGACAGGGGATCAATCAGCCCCAGCATTTT CASSLGQGINQPQHF
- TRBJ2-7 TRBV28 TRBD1 TGTGCCAGCAGTCCGGGACAGGGCCCCTACGAGCAGTACTTC CASSPGQGPYEQYF
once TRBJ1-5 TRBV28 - TGTGCCAGCAGTTTTGCCTGGGGGTATAGCAATCAGCCCCAGCATTTT CASSFAWGYSNQPQHF
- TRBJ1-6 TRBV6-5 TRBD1 TGTGCCAGCTGGGACAGTTATAATTCACCCCTCCACTTT CASWDSYNSPLHF
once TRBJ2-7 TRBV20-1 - TGCAGTGCTCCCAGGGGTTACGAGCAGTACTTC CSAPRGYEQYF
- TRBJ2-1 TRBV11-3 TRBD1 TGTGCCAGCAGCTTAGAACAGGGGAGCTCCTACAATGAGCAGTTCTTC CASSLEQGSSYNEQFF
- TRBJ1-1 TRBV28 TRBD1 TGTGCCAGCAGTGATGACAGGGGGCGGAGGATCACTGAAGCTTTCTTT CASSDDRGRRITEAFF
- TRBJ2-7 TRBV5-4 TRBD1 TGTGCCAGCAGCTTGGATGGCAGGGGGCCCTCCTACGAGCAGTACTTC CASSLDGRGPSYEQYF
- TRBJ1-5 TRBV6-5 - TGTGCCAGCAGTTATCGGGAGAAGGAGCCCCAGCATTTT CASSYREKEPQHF
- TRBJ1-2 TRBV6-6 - TGTGCCAGCAGTTCACAGGGATCTTATGGCTACACCTTC CASSSQGSYGYTF
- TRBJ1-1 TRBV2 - TGTGCCAGCAGTCAACAGGGTTCGGAGACTGAAGCTTTCTTT CASSQQGSETEAFF